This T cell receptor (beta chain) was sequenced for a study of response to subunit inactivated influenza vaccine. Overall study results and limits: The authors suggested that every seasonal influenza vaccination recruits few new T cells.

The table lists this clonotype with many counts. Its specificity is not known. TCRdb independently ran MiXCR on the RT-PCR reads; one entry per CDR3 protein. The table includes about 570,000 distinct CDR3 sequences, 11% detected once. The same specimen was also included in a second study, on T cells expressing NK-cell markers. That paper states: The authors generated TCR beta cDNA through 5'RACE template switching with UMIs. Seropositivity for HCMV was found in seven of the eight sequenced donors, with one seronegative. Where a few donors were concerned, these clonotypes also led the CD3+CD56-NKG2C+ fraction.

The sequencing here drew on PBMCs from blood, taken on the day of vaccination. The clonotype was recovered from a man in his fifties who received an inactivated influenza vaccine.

The CDR3 reads CASSSPGSYYGYTF. CDR3 DNA: TGTGCCAGCAGTTCACCCGGGTCCTACTATGGCTACACCTTC. The rearrangement uses TRBV6-5 and TRBJ1-2; D is uncertain. Germline V CDR1 and CDR2: MNHEY, SVGAGI. Trimming took off 4 bases at V and 3 bases at J, with 12 bases between the two ends. This CDR3 is 14 amino acids long.